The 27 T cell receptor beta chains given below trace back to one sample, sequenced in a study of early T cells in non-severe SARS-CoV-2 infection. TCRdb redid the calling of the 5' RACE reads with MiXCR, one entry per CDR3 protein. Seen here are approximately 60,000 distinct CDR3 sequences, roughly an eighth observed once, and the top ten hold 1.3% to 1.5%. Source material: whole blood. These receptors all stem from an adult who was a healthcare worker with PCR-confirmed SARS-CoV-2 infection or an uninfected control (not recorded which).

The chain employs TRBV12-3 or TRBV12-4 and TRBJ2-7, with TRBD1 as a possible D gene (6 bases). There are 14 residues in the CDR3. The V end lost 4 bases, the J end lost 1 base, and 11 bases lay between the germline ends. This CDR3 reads CASSSPQGSYEQYF. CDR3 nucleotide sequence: TGTGCCAGCAGTTCCCCACAGGGATCCTACGAGCAGTACTTC.

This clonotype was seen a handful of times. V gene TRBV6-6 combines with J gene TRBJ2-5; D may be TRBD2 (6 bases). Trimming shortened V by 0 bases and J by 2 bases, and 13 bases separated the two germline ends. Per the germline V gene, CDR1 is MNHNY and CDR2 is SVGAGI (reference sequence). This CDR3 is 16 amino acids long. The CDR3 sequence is CASSYSAAGLQETQYF. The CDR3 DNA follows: TGTGCCAGCAGTTACTCCGCCGCTGGACTACAAGAGACCCAGTACTTC.

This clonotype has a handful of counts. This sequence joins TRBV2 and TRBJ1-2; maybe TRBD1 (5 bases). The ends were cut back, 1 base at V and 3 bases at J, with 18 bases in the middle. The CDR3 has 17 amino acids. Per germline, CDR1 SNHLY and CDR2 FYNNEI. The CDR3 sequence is CASSEGPGIIPDYGYTF. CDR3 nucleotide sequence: TGTGCCAGCAGTGAAGGGCCAGGGATTATTCCGGACTATGGCTACACCTTC.

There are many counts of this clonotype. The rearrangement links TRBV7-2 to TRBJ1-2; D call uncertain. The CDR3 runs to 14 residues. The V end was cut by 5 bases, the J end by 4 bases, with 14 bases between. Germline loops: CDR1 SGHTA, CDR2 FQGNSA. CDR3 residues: CASSPLGSFYGYTF. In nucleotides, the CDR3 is TGTGCCAGCAGCCCGCTCGGCAGCTTCTATGGCTACACCTTC.

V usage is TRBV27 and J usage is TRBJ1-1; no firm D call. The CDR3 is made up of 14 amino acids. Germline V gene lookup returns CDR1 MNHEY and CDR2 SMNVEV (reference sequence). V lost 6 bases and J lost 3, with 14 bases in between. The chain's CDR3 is CASRARARDTEAFF. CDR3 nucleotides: TGTGCCAGCAGAGCCCGGGCTAGGGACACTGAAGCTTTCTTT.

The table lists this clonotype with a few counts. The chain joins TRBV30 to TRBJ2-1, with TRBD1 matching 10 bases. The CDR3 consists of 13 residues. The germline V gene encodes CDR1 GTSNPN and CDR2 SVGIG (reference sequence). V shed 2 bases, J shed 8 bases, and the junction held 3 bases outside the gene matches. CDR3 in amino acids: CAWSRQGADEQFF. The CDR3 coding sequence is TGTGCCTGGAGTCGACAGGGGGCGGATGAGCAGTTCTTC.

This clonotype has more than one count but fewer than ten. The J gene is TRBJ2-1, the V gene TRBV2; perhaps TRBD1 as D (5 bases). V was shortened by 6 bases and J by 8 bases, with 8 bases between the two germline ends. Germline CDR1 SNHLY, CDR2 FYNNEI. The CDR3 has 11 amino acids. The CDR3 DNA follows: TGTGCCAGCAGACAGGCCGATGAGCAGTTCTTC. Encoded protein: CASRQADEQFF.

The CDR3 DNA is TGCAGCGTTGAATTCGGAGTGAACACTGAAGCTTTCTTT. Translated, it gives CSVEFGVNTEAFF. V gene TRBV29-1 combines with J gene TRBJ1-1; D is unclear. V gave up 2 bases and J gave up 0 bases, with 7 bases separating them. The CDR3 has 13 residues. Germline CDR1 SQVTM, CDR2 ANQGSEA.

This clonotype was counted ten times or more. DNA for the CDR3: TGCGCCAGCAGCTTGGTGGGGCCACCATATGGCTACACCTTC. This gives the protein CASSLVGPPYGYTF. V and J are TRBV5-1 and TRBJ1-2; TRBD1 is a possible D gene (5 bases). CDR1 is SGHRS and CDR2 is YFSETQ in the germline V gene. The CDR3 spans 14 residues. The V and J ends lost 0 bases and 5 bases respectively, with 11 bases between them.

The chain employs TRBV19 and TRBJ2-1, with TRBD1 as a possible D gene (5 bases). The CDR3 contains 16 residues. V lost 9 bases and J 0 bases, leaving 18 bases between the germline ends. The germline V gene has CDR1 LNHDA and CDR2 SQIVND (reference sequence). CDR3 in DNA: TGTGCCAGCAAAGGGCAGGACACGCTCTCCTACAATGAGCAGTTCTTC. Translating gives CASKGQDTLSYNEQFF.

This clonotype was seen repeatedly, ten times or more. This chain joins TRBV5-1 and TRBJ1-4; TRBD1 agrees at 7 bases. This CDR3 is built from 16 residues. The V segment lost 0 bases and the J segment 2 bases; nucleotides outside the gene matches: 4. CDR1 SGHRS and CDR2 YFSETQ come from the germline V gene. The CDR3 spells CASSLEQGSTNEKLFF. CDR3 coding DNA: TGCGCCAGCAGCTTGGAACAGGGGTCGACTAATGAAAAACTGTTTTTT.

In nucleotides, the CDR3 is TGTGCCAGCAGCCAAGAAGGGGTTGGGTACTTGAACACTGAAGCTTTCTTT. Encoded protein: CASSQEGVGYLNTEAFF. V is TRBV3-1 and J is TRBJ1-1; TRBD1 might be the D (5 bases). The CDR3 has 17 amino acids. CDR1 is LGHDT and CDR2 is YNNKEL in the germline V gene (reference sequence). Trimming removed 0 bases at V and 0 bases at J, with 14 bases between.

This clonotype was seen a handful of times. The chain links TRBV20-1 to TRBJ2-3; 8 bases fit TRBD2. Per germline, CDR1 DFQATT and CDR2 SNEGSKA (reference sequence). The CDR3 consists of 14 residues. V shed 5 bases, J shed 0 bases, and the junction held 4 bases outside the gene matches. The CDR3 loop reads CSARGGSSTDTQYF. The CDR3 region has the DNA TGCAGTGCTCGGGGGGGGAGTAGCACAGATACGCAGTATTTT.

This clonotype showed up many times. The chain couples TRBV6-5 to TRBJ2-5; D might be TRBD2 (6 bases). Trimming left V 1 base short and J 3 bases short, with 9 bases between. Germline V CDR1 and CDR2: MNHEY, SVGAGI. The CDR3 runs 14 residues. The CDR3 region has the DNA TGTGCCAGCAGTTACTTGGGACTGGAAGAGACCCAGTACTTC. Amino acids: CASSYLGLEETQYF.

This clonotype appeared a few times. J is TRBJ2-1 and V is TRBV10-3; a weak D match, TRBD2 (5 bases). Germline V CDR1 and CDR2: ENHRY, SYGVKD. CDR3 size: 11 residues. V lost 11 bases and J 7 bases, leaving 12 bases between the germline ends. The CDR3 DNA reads TGTGCCGTTTCTCCGGGGAATGAGCAGTTCTTC. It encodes CAVSPGNEQFF.

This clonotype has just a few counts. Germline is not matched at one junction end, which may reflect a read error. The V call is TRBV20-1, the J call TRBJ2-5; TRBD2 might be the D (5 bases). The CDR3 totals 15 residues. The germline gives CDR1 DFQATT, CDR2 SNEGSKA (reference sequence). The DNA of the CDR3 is TGCAGTGCTAGAGTAAGCGGAGGACCAAGAGAGGCCCAGTACTTC. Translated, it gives CSARVSGGPREAQYF.

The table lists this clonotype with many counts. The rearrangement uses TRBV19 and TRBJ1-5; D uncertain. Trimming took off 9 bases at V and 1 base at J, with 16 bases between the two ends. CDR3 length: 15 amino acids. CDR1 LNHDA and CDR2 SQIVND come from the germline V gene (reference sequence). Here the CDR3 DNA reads TGTGCCAGCAGTGCCTCCTGGCGGAGCAATCAGCCCCAGCATTTT. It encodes CASSASWRSNQPQHF.

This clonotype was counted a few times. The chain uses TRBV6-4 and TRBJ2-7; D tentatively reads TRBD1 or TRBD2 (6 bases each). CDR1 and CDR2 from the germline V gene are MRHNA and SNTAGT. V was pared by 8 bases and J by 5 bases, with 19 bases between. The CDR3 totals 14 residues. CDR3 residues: CASPEWGPGDEQYF. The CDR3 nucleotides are TGTGCCAGCCCGGAGTGGGGGCCGGGGGACGAGCAGTACTTC.

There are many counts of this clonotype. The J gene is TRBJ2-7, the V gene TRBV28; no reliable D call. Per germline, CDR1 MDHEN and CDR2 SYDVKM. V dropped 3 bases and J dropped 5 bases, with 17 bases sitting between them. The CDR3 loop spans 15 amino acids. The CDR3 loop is CASSFNAVVDDEQYF. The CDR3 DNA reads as TGTGCCAGCAGTTTTAATGCGGTGGTTGACGACGAGCAGTACTTC.

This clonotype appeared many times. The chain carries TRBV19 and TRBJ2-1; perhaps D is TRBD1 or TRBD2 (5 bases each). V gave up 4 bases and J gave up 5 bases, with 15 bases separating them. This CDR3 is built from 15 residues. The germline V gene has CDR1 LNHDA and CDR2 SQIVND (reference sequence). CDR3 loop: CASSTRTGRNNEQFF. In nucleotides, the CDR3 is TGTGCCAGTAGTACTCGAACGGGACGCAACAATGAGCAGTTCTTC. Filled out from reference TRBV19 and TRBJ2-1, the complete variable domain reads DGGITQSPKYLFRKEGQNVTLSCEQNLNHDAMYWYRQDPGQGLRLIYYSQIVNDFQKGDIAEGYSVSREKKESFPLTVTSAQKNPTAFYLCASSTRTGRNNEQFFGPGTRLTVL.

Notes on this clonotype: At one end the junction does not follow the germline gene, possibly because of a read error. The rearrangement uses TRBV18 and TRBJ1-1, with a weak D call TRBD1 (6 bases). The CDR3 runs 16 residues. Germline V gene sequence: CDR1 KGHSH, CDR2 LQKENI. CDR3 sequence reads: CASSPRGTGMKTEAFF. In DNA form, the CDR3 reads TGTGCCAGCTCACCTCGGGGAACAGGGATGAAGACTGAAGCTTTCTTT.

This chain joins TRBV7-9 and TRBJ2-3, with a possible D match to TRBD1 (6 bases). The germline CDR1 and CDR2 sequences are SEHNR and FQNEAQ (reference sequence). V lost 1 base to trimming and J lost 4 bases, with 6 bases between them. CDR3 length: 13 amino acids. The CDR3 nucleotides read TGTGCCAGCAGCTTAGAGGGGGCAGATACGCAGTATTTT. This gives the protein CASSLEGADTQYF.

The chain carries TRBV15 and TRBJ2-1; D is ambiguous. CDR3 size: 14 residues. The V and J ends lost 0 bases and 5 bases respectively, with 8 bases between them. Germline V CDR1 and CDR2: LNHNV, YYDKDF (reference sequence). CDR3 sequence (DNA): TGTGCCACCAGCAGAGATCCCATTAACAATGAGCAGTTCTTC. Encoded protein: CATSRDPINNEQFF.

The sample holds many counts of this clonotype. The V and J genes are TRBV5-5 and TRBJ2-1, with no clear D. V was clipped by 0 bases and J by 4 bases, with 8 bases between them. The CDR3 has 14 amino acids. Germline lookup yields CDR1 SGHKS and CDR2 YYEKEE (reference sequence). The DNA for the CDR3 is TGTGCCAGCAGCTTGGTTGGGTCGTACAATGAGCAGTTCTTC. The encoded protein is CASSLVGSYNEQFF.

As DNA, the CDR3 is TGCAGCGTTAAGAGCCCCAAGGGCGAGCAGTACTTC. Its protein is CSVKSPKGEQYF. The chain uses TRBV29-1 and TRBJ2-7; D unclear. V was cut by 5 bases and J by 6 bases, with 14 bases left in between. CDR3 length: 12 amino acids. Germline V CDR1 and CDR2: SQVTM, ANQGSEA.

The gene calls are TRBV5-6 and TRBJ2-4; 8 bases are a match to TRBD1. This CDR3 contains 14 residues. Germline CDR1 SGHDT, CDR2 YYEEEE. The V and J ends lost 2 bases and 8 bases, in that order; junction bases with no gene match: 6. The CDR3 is CASSFRQGIDIQYF. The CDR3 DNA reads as TGTGCCAGCAGCTTCAGACAGGGGATCGACATTCAGTACTTC. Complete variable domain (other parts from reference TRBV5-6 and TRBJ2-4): DAGVTQSPTHLIKTRGQQVTLRCSPKSGHDTVSWYQQALGQGPQFIFQYYEEEERQRGNFPDRFSGHQFPNYSSELNVNALLLGDSALYLCASSFRQGIDIQYFGAGTRLSVL.

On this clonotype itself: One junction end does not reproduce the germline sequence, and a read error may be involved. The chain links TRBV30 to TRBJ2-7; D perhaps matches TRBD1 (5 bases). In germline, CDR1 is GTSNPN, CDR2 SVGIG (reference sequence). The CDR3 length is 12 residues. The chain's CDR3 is CAIQAGPLEQNF. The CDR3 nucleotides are TGTGCCATTCAGGCAGGGCCCCTCGAGCAGAACTTC.